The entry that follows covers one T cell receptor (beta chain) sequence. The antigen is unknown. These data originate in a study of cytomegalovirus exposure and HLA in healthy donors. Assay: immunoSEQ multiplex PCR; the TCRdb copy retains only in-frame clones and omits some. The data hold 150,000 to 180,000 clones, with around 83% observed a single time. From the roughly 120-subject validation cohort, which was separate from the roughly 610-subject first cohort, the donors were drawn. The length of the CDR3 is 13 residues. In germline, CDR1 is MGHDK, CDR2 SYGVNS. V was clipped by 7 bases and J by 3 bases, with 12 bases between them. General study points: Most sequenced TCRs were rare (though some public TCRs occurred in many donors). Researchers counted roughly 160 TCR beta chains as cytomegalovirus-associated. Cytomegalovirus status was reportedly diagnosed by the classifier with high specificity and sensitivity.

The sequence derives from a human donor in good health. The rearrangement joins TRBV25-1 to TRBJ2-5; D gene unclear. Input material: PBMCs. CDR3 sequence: CASTNGVKETQYF. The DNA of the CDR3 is TGTGCCAGCACTAACGGAGTTAAAGAGACCCAGTACTTC.